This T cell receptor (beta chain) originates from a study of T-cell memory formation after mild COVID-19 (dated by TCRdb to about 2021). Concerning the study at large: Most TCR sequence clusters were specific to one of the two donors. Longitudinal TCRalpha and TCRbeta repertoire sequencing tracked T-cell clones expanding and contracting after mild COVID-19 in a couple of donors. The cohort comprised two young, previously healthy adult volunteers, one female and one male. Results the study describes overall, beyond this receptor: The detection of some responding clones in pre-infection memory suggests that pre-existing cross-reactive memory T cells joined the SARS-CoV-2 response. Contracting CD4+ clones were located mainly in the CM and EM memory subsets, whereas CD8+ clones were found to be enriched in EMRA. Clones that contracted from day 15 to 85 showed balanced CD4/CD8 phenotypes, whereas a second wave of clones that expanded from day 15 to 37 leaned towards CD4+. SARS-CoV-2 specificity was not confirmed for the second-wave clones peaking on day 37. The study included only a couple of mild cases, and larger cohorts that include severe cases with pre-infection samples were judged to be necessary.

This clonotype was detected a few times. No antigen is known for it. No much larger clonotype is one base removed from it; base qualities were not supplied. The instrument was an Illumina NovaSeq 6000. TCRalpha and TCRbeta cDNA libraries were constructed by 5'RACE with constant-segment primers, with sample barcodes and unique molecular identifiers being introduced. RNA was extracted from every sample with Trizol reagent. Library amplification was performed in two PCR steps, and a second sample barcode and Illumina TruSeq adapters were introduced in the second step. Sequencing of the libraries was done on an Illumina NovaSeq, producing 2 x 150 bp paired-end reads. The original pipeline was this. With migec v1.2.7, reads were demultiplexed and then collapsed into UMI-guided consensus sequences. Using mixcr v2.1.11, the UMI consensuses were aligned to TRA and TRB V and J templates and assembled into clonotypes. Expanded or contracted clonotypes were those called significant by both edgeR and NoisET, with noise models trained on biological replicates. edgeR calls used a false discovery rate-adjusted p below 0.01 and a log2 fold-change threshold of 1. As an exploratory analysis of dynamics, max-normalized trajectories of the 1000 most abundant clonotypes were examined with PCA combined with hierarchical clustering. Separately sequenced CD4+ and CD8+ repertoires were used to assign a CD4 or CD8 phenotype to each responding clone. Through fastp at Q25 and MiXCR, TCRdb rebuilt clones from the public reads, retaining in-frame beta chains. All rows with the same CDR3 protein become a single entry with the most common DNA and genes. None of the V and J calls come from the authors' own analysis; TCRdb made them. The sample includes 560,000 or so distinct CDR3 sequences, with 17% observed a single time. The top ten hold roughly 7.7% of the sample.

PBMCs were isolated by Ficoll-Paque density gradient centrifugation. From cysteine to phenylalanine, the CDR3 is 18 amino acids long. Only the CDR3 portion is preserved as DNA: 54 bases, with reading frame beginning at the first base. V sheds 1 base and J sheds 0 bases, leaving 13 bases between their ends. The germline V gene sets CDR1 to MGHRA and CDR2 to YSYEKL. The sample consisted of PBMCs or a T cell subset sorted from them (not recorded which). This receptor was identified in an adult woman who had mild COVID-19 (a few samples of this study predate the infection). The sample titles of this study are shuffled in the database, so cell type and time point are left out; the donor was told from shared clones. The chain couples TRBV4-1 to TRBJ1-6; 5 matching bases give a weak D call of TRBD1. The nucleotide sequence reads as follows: TGCGCCAGCAGCCAAGGGGGCAAGGCCAGCTCCTATAATTCACCCCTCCACTTT. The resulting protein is CASSQGGKASSYNSPLHF.